This T cell receptor (beta chain) appears in the sequencing data of a study of brain T cells in children with intractable seizures. Only in-frame clones appear in the TCRdb table, and some are missing; sequencing was by immunoSEQ multiplex PCR. The sample has tens of thousands of clones, under 95% seen once. The CDR3 is 12 residues long. V was shortened by 2 bases and J by 4 bases, with 5 bases between the two germline ends. The germline gives CDR1 WNHNN, CDR2 SYGVQD (reference sequence). V and J are TRBV10-1 and TRBJ1-2, with D hard to call. The source was peripheral blood, collected at surgery. The clonotype originates from a girl aged 2-9 years with Rasmussen encephalitis and intractable seizures. The CDR3 DNA reads TGCGCCAGCAGTGAGGATCTCTATGGCTACACCTTC. Its protein is CASSEDLYGYTF.